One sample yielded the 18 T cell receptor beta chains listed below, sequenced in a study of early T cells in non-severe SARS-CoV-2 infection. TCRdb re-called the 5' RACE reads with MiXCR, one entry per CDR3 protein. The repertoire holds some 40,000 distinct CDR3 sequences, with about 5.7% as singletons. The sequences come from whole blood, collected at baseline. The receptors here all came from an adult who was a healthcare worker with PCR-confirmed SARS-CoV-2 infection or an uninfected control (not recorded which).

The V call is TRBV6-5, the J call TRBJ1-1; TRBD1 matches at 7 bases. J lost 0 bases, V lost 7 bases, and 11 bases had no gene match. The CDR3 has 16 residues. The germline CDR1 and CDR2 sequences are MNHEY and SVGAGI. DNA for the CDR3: TGTGCCAGCATTTTACAGGGGTCAGGGATGAACACTGAAGCTTTCTTT. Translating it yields CASILQGSGMNTEAFF.

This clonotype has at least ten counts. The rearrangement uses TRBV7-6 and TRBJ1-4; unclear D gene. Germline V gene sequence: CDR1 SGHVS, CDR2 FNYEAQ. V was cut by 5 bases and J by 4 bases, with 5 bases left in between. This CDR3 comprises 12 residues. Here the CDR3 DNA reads TGTGCCAGCAGCCATTTTAATGAAAAACTGTTTTTT. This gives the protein CASSHFNEKLFF.

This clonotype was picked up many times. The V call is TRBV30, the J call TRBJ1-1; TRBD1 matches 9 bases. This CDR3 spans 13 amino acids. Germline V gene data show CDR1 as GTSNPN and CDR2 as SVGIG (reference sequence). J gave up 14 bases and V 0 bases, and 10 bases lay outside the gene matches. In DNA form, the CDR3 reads TGTGCCTGGAGTGTATCCGGACAGGACAGGGGATTCTTT. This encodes CAWSVSGQDRGFF.

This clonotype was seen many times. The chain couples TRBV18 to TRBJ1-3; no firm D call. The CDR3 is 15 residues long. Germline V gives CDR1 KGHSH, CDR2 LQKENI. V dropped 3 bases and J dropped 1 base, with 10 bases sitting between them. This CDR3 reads CASSPPVGSGNTIYF. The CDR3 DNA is TGTGCCAGCTCACCGCCTGTGGGTTCTGGAAACACCATATATTTT.

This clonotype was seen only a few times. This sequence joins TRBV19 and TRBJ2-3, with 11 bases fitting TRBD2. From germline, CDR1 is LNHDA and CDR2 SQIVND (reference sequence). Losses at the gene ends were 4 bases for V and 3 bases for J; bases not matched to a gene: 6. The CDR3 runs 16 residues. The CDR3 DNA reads TGTGCCAGTAGTACCCCCGGGACTAGCGGAACAGATACGCAGTATTTT. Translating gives CASSTPGTSGTDTQYF.

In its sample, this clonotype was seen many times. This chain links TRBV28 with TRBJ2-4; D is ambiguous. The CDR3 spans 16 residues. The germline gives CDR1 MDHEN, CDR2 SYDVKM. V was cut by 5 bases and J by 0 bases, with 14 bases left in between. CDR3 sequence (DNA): TGTGCCAGCAGTCCCCGACATCTTATAGCCAAAAACATTCAGTACTTC. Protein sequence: CASSPRHLIAKNIQYF. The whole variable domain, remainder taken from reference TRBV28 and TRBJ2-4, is DVKVTQSSRYLVKRTGEKVFLECVQDMDHENMFWYRQDPGLGLRLIYFSYDVKMKEKGDIPEGYSVSREKKERFSLILESASTNQTSMYLCASSPRHLIAKNIQYFGAGTRLSVL.

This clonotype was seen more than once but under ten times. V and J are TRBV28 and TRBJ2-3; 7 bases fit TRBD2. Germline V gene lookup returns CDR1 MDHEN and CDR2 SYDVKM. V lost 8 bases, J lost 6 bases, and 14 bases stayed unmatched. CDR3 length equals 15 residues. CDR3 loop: CASPRASGGMDTQYF. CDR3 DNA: TGTGCCAGCCCCCGGGCTAGCGGAGGCATGGATACGCAGTATTTT.

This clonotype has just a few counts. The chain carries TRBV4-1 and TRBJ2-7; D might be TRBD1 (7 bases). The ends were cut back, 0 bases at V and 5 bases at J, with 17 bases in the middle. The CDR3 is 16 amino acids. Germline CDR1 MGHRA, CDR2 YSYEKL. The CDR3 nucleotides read TGCGCCAGCAGCCAAGAAGGCTCCAGGGGGGTCCACGAGCAGTACTTC. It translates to CASSQEGSRGVHEQYF.

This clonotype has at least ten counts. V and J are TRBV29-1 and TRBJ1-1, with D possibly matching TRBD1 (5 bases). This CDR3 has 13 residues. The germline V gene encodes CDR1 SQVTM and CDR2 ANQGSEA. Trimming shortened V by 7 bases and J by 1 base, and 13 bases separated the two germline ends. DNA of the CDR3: TGCAGCGGCTCGACAGACACGAACACTGAAGCTTTCTTT. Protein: CSGSTDTNTEAFF.

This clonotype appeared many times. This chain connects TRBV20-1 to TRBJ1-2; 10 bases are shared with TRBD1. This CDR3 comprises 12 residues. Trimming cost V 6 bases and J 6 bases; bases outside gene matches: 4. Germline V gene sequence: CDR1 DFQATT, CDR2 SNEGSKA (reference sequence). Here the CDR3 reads CSAPTGGNGYTF. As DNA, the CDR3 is TGCAGTGCCCCGACAGGGGGCAATGGCTACACCTTC.

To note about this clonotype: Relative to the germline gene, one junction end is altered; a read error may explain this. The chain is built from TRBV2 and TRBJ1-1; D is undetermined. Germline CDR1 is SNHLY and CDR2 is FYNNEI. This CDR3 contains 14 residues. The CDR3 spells CAGTLGLGNTGAFF. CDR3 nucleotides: TGTGCCGGCACCCTAGGCCTGGGGAACACTGGAGCTTTCTTT.

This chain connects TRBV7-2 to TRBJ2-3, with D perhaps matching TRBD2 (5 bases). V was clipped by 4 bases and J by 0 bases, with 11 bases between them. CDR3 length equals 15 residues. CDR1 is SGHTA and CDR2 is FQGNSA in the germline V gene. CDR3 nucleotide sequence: TGTGCCAGCAGCTCCGGACTTCTTAGCACAGATACGCAGTATTTT. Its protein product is CASSSGLLSTDTQYF.

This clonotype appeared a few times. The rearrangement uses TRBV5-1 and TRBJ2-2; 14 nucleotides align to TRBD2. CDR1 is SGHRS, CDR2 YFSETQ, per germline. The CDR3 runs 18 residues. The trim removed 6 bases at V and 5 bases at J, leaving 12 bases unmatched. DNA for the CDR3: TGCGCCAGCACCATTTTGACTAGCGGGAGGGCCGCAACCGGGGAGCTGTTTTTT. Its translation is CASTILTSGRAATGELFF.

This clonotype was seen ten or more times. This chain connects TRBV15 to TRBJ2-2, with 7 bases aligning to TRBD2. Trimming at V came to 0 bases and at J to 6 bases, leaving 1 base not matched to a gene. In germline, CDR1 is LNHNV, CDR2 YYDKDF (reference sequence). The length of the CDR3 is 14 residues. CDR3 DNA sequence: TGTGCCACCAGCAGAGATGCGGGGGCCGGGGAGCTGTTTTTT. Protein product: CATSRDAGAGELFF. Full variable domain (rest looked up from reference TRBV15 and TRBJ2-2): DAMVIQNPRYQVTQFGKPVTLSCSQTLNHNVMYWYQQKSSQAPKLLFHYYDKDFNNEADTPDNFQSRRPNTSFCFLDIRSPGLGDTAMYLCATSRDAGAGELFFGEGSRLTVL.

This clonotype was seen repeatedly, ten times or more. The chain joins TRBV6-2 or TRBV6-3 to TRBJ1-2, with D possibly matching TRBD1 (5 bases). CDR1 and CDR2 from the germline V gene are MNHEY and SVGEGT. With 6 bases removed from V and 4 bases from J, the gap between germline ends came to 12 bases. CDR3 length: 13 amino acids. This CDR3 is CASSPQAPYGYTF. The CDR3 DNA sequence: TGTGCCAGCAGCCCACAGGCTCCCTATGGCTACACCTTC.

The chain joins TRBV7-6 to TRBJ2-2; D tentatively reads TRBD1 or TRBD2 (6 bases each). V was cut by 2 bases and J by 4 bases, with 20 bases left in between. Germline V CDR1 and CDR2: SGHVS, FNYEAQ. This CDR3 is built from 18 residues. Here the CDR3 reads CASSLPSRDKGSTGELFF. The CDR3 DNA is TGTGCCAGCAGCTTACCGTCGCGGGACAAAGGAAGCACCGGGGAGCTGTTTTTT.

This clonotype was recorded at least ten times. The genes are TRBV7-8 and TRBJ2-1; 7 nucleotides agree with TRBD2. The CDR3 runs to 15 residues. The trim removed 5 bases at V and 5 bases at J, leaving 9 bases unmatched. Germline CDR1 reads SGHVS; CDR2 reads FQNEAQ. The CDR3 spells CASSHSSGVNNEQFF. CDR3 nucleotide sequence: TGTGCCAGCAGCCATTCGAGCGGGGTTAACAATGAGCAGTTCTTC.

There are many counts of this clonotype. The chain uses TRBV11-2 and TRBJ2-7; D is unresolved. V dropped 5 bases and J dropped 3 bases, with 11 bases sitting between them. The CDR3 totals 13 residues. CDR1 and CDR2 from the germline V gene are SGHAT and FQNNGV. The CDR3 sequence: CASSRQRYYEQYF. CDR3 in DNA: TGTGCCAGCAGCCGTCAGAGATACTACGAGCAGTACTTC.